Below are 23 T cell receptor beta chains sequenced from a single sample in a study of early T cells in non-severe SARS-CoV-2 infection. TCRdb itself ran the 5' RACE reads through MiXCR, one entry per CDR3 protein. In the table there are about 60,000 distinct CDR3 sequences, under 15% of which are singletons. The specimen was whole blood. All receptors come from an adult who was a healthcare worker with PCR-confirmed SARS-CoV-2 infection or an uninfected control (not recorded which).

This clonotype is medium-sized in the sample. This chain links TRBV6-5 with TRBJ2-1, with D unresolved. V was trimmed by 0 bases and J by 4 bases, leaving 7 bases between them. The CDR3 consists of 14 residues. CDR1 is MNHEY, CDR2 SVGAGI, per germline. The CDR3 region has the DNA TGTGCCAGCAGTTACTCAAGGGTTTACAATGAGCAGTTCTTC. Amino acid sequence: CASSYSRVYNEQFF.

There are a few counts of this clonotype. The CDR3 sequence is CASSFQGVGELFF. In nucleotides, the CDR3 is TGCGCCAGCAGCTTCCAGGGAGTCGGGGAGCTGTTTTTT. The genes are TRBV5-1 and TRBJ2-2; D could derive from TRBD1 or TRBD2 (5 bases each). Trimming removed 2 bases from V and 7 bases from J, with 9 bases in between. CDR3 length: 13 amino acids. Germline V CDR1 and CDR2: SGHRS, YFSETQ.

This clonotype was picked up many times. The chain couples TRBV27 to TRBJ2-3; TRBD2 agrees at 10 bases. CDR3 length equals 15 residues. Germline assignment: CDR1 MNHEY and CDR2 SMNVEV (reference sequence). Germline trimming cut 4 bases from V and 3 bases from J; bases unmatched to any gene: 4. The CDR3 protein is CASSSTGLATDTQYF. The CDR3 DNA reads TGTGCCAGCAGTTCGACGGGACTAGCGACAGATACGCAGTATTTT.

Many counts were recorded for this clonotype. J is TRBJ2-3 and V is TRBV7-9; D not resolved. Trimming took off 2 bases at V and 4 bases at J, with 4 bases between the two ends. In germline, CDR1 is SEHNR, CDR2 FQNEAQ (reference sequence). This CDR3 has 12 amino acids. The CDR3 DNA reads as TGTGCCAGCAGCTTACACGCAGATACGCAGTATTTT. It specifies CASSLHADTQYF.

In its sample, this clonotype ranks as medium-sized (0.01 to 0.1%). The chain combines TRBV20-1 with TRBJ2-3; TRBD2 is a possible D gene (7 bases). This CDR3 has 16 amino acids. Germline V gives CDR1 DFQATT, CDR2 SNEGSKA (reference sequence). V shed 5 bases and J shed 2 bases, with 20 bases lying between them. CDR3 coding DNA: TGCAGTGCTCAACCGAGGGGGGGGTACGCCACAGATACGCAGTATTTT. This encodes CSAQPRGGYATDTQYF.

This clonotype has only a few counts. The V gene is TRBV20-1, the J gene TRBJ2-7; 8 positions match TRBD2. The CDR3 loop spans 14 amino acids. Germline V CDR1 and CDR2: DFQATT, SNEGSKA (reference sequence). The ends lost 0 bases at V and 2 bases at J; junction bases unmatched: 3. In DNA form, the CDR3 reads TGCAGTGCTAGAGATAGCGGGACTGCCTACGAGCAGTACTTC. It codes for CSARDSGTAYEQYF.

This chain joins TRBV7-9 and TRBJ1-4, with D possibly TRBD1 on 5 matching bases. The CDR3 runs 15 residues. The germline V gene has CDR1 SEHNR and CDR2 FQNEAQ (reference sequence). V lost 5 bases, J lost 7 bases, and 17 bases lay in between. Written as DNA, the CDR3 is TGTGCCAGCAGCCTAGACATCACGAGGGGTGAAAAACTGTTTTTT. It yields the protein CASSLDITRGEKLFF.

There are many counts of this clonotype. The CDR3 nucleotides read TGTGCCAGCATCTCGGCTAGCGGAGGGACATACAATGAGCAGTTCTTC. It specifies CASISASGGTYNEQFF. The J gene is TRBJ2-1, the V gene TRBV2, with D perhaps TRBD2 (7 bases). CDR1 SNHLY and CDR2 FYNNEI come from the germline V gene. The CDR3 runs to 16 residues. V was cut by 7 bases and J by 4 bases, with 20 bases left in between. The variable domain in full, completed from reference TRBV2 and TRBJ2-1, reads EPEVTQTPSHQVTQMGQEVILRCVPISNHLYFYWYRQILGQKVEFLVSFYNNEISEKSEIFDDQFSVERPDGSNFTLKIRSTKLEDSAMYFCASISASGGTYNEQFFGPGTRLTVL.

This clonotype came up a few times. The gene calls are TRBV12-3 or TRBV12-4 and TRBJ1-4; TRBD1 matches 7 bases. After removal of 7 bases from V and 4 bases from J, the junction contained 3 bases not matched to a gene. The length of the CDR3 is 13 residues. CDR3 protein: CASMGQNNEKLFF. CDR3 nucleotide sequence: TGTGCCAGCATGGGACAGAATAATGAAAAACTGTTTTTT.

There are many counts of this clonotype. This chain uses TRBV28 with TRBJ2-2; TRBD2 matches at 10 bases. The CDR3 is 16 amino acids. The V segment lost 2 bases and the J segment 6 bases; nucleotides outside the gene matches: 6. Germline loops: CDR1 MDHEN, CDR2 SYDVKM. For the CDR3, the DNA is TGTGCCAGCAGTTTAGGGCTAGCGGGGGCCCCCGGGGAGCTGTTTTTT. Protein product: CASSLGLAGAPGELFF.

In its sample, this clonotype was seen a few times. The V and J genes are TRBV30 and TRBJ1-1, with unresolved D. The CDR3 loop spans 11 amino acids. Trimming pared 3 bases from V and 2 bases from J, leaving 4 bases between. Germline-derived CDR1 and CDR2 are GTSNPN and SVGIG (reference sequence). CDR3 sequence reads: CAWRANTEAFF. CDR3 bases: TGTGCCTGGAGAGCCAACACTGAAGCTTTCTTT.

There are a few counts of this clonotype. The chain couples TRBV5-1 to TRBJ1-2; TRBD1 might be the D (5 bases). The CDR3 is 16 amino acids. Germline V CDR1 and CDR2: SGHRS, YFSETQ. The V end lost 1 base, the J end lost 2 bases, and 15 bases lay between the germline ends. CDR3 in DNA: TGCGCCAGCAGCTTGAAGATCGGATCAGGGAACTATGGCTACACCTTC. This codes for CASSLKIGSGNYGYTF.

Ten or more counts support this clonotype. V and J are TRBV28 and TRBJ2-4, with 11 positions matching TRBD2. Trimming took 3 bases from V and 1 from J; bases not matched to a gene: 17. There are 21 residues in the CDR3. Per germline, CDR1 MDHEN and CDR2 SYDVKM. The CDR3 DNA reads as TGTGCCAGCAGTTTTTGGGACACCCGGACTAGCGGGCTTACCGCCAAAAACATTCAGTACTTC. This translates into CASSFWDTRTSGLTAKNIQYF.

The chain uses TRBV23-1 and TRBJ1-1, with no clear D. TRBV23-1 carries the ORF label, with uncertain function. Trimming stripped 1 base from V and 0 bases from J, with 6 bases between. The CDR3 length is 14 residues. The CDR3: CASSQWPVNTEAFF. The CDR3 region has the DNA TGCGCCAGCAGTCAATGGCCAGTGAACACTGAAGCTTTCTTT.

This clonotype was counted only a few times. The chain recombines TRBV20-1 with TRBJ2-7, with D perhaps matching TRBD2 (6 bases). The germline CDR1 and CDR2 sequences are DFQATT and SNEGSKA (reference sequence). Trimming left V 0 bases short and J 4 bases short, with 13 bases between. This CDR3 is 14 amino acids long. The CDR3 region is CSARDLSGWYEQYF. CDR3 bases: TGCAGTGCTAGAGATCTCAGCGGGTGGTACGAGCAGTACTTC.

This clonotype was seen a handful of times. V is TRBV7-9 and J is TRBJ2-1; TRBD2 matches at 8 bases. Germline V gives CDR1 SEHNR, CDR2 FQNEAQ (reference sequence). The J segment lost 7 bases and the V segment lost 5 bases, leaving 13 bases of the junction unmatched. The CDR3 is 16 residues long. CDR3 DNA: TGTGCCAGCAGCCCCCGCCCCGGGGGGGCTTTGAATGAGCAGTTCTTC. Encoded protein: CASSPRPGGALNEQFF.

This clonotype was detected many times. As DNA, the CDR3 is TGCGCCAGCAGCACAGGGGTAGTGGATGAGCAGTTCTTC. Protein sequence: CASSTGVVDEQFF. This sequence joins TRBV5-1 and TRBJ2-1; 7 bases agree with TRBD1. This CDR3 has 13 residues. V dropped 4 bases and J dropped 8; count of bases not matched to a gene: 6. The V gene's germline CDR1 is SGHRS and CDR2 YFSETQ.

The chain links TRBV20-1 to TRBJ2-5; D is uncertain. Trimming removed 2 bases at V and 4 bases at J, with 2 bases between. The CDR3 is 10 amino acids. Germline V gene sequence: CDR1 DFQATT, CDR2 SNEGSKA (reference sequence). CDR3: CSARSETQYF. The CDR3 DNA sequence: TGCAGTGCTAGATCAGAGACCCAGTACTTC.

The gene calls are TRBV29-1 and TRBJ1-1, with TRBD1 identical over 9 bases. V lost 7 bases and J lost 13; bases outside the gene matches: 16. CDR1 is SQVTM and CDR2 is ANQGSEA in the germline V gene. This CDR3 region has 13 residues. The CDR3: CSGGQGGLGKGFF. CDR3 DNA: TGCAGCGGGGGACAGGGAGGTTTGGGTAAGGGTTTCTTT.

As for this clonotype: A much bigger clone sits one base away, suggesting this may be a read error. This chain links TRBV29-1 with TRBJ2-4; D may correspond to TRBD1 or TRBD2 (5 bases each). In germline, CDR1 is SQVTM, CDR2 ANQGSEA. This CDR3 has 14 residues. V shed 7 bases and J shed 7 bases, with 20 bases lying between them. The CDR3 nucleotides read TGCAGCGGTTCAACCGGGACCGAGGGGAACATTCAGTACTTC. Translation: CSGSTGTEGNIQYF.

This clonotype has a count of ten or more. For the CDR3, the DNA is TGCGCCAGCAGCACCCAGACAGGAAGAGGTGAAAAACTGTTTTTT. This codes for CASSTQTGRGEKLFF. This chain connects TRBV5-1 to TRBJ1-4; D is perhaps TRBD1 (6 bases). The germline gives CDR1 SGHRS, CDR2 YFSETQ. V was clipped by 4 bases and J by 7 bases, with 17 bases between them. The CDR3 runs to 15 residues.

The rearrangement links TRBV11-2 to TRBJ2-7, with D unresolved. V was cut by 1 base and J by 7 bases, with 11 bases left in between. Germline V gene lookup returns CDR1 SGHAT and CDR2 FQNNGV. The CDR3 loop spans 13 amino acids. This CDR3 reads CASSLGPAREQYF. In nucleotides, the CDR3 is TGTGCCAGCAGCTTAGGTCCCGCGAGGGAGCAGTACTTC.

This clonotype was counted at least ten times. The J gene is TRBJ2-5, the V gene TRBV10-2; 7 nucleotides line up with TRBD2. Germline CDR1 is WSHSY and CDR2 is SAAADI. V trimming: 1 base; J trimming: 1 base; junction bases outside the gene matches: 6. The CDR3 consists of 16 residues. CDR3 region: CASSEWGVAGQETQYF. The CDR3 bases are TGCGCCAGCAGTGAGTGGGGGGTAGCGGGCCAAGAGACCCAGTACTTC.